These 15 T cell receptor beta chains share one sample of origin, sequenced in a study of blood T cells in healthy people across ages. For the second PCR, which ran for about 7 to 12 cycles, a sample-barcoded 5' primer and a J-beta primer mix were used. TCRdb re-called the 5' RACE reads through MiXCR, storing one row per CDR3 protein. This sample carries some 690,000 distinct CDR3 sequences, about a fifth of them seen once, and the ten largest clones take about 22%. Sequencing was done on a sample of blood. These receptors were obtained from a man between 65 and 85 years old in good health.

The CDR3: CSAADRGRESGNTIYF. In nucleotides, the CDR3 is TGCAGCGCCGCGGACAGGGGGCGAGAGTCTGGAAACACCATATATTTT. V and J are TRBV29-1 and TRBJ1-3; TRBD1 matches 11 bases. The junction had 9 bases not matched to a gene; V was cut back by 7 bases and J by 1 base. Germline V gene data show CDR1 as SQVTM and CDR2 as ANQGSEA. This CDR3 region has 16 residues.

The chain combines TRBV7-2 with TRBJ2-7; 9 bases fit TRBD2. The ends lost 5 bases at V and 2 bases at J; junction bases unmatched: 7. CDR3 size: 15 residues. Germline V CDR1 and CDR2: SGHTA, FQGNSA. This chain's CDR3 is CASSQRIAGAYEQYF. The CDR3 region has the DNA TGTGCCAGCAGCCAGAGAATAGCGGGGGCCTACGAGCAGTACTTC.

The rearrangement joins TRBV7-9 to TRBJ1-1; D is ambiguous. In germline, CDR1 is SEHNR, CDR2 FQNEAQ (reference sequence). The CDR3 runs 13 residues. V dropped 3 bases and J dropped 0 bases, with 5 bases sitting between them. The CDR3 spells CASSFLVNTEAFF. The CDR3 DNA is TGTGCCAGCAGCTTTTTGGTGAACACTGAAGCTTTCTTT.

This clonotype was observed a handful of times. The chain is built from TRBV2 and TRBJ1-5; no clear D gene. Germline lookup yields CDR1 SNHLY and CDR2 FYNNEI. Deletions cut 7 bases from V and 7 bases from J, with 20 bases between. This CDR3 is 15 amino acids long. CDR3 nucleotides: TGTGCCAGCAACGAACGAAGGTCGGGTGCACAGCCCCAGCATTTT. It yields the protein CASNERRSGAQPQHF.

V is TRBV20-1 and J is TRBJ1-6; 7 nucleotides agree with TRBD1. Unmatched junction bases numbered 12, after V lost 0 bases and J lost 7 bases. This CDR3 region has 17 residues. The germline CDR1 and CDR2 sequences are DFQATT and SNEGSKA (reference sequence). CDR3 DNA: TGCAGTGCTAGAGATCACGGACAGGTGTATCAGAATTCACCCCTCCACTTT. This translates into CSARDHGQVYQNSPLHF.

This clonotype showed up just a few times. The rearrangement joins TRBV5-1 to TRBJ1-4; 10 bases align to TRBD1. With 2 bases clipped from V and 4 bases from J, the junction kept 11 bases outside the gene matches. CDR1 is SGHRS and CDR2 is YFSETQ in the germline V gene. The CDR3 runs 18 residues. This chain's CDR3 is CASSFGTGVMRGNEKLFF. CDR3 bases: TGCGCCAGCAGCTTCGGGACAGGGGTAATGAGGGGTAATGAAAAACTGTTTTTT. The whole variable domain, filled in from reference TRBV5-1 and TRBJ1-4, reads KAGVTQTPRYLIKTRGQQVTLSCSPISGHRSVSWYQQTPGQGLQFLFEYFSETQRNKGNFPGRFSGRQFSNSRSEMNVSTLELGDSALYLCASSFGTGVMRGNEKLFFGSGTQLSVL.

The CDR3 sequence is CSVQGDSYGYTF. The CDR3 nucleotides are TGCAGCGTTCAAGGAGACTCCTATGGCTACACCTTC. This chain connects TRBV29-1 to TRBJ1-2; D gene unclear. The ends were cut back, 5 bases at V and 4 bases at J, with 11 bases in the middle. CDR3 length: 12 amino acids. Germline CDR1 reads SQVTM; CDR2 reads ANQGSEA.

This clonotype was observed a handful of times. V is TRBV2 and J is TRBJ1-2, with D hard to call. The V end was cut by 2 bases, the J end by 4 bases, with 5 bases between. The CDR3 is 12 amino acids. CDR1 and CDR2 from the germline V gene are SNHLY and FYNNEI. As DNA, the CDR3 is TGTGCCAGCAGTGAATGGGTCTATGGCTACACCTTC. As protein: CASSEWVYGYTF.

For this clonotype: The junction departs from germline at one end; a sequencing error may be responsible. The chain is built from TRBV5-1 and TRBJ2-3; 8 positions match TRBD1. The CDR3 has 16 amino acids. The germline V gene has CDR1 SGHRS and CDR2 YFSETQ. The CDR3 region is CASSTGQGGRTNTQYF. The CDR3 nucleotides read TGCGCCAGCAGCACCGGACAGGGTGGGCGCACAAATACGCAGTATTTT.

The chain joins TRBV14 to TRBJ1-2; no clear D. The CDR3 has 15 residues. The germline V gene has CDR1 SGHDN and CDR2 FVKESK. The germline V and J ends were trimmed by 4 bases and 7 bases, with 19 bases remaining between them. The CDR3 here is CASSPQPAGSSGYTF. The CDR3 DNA is TGTGCCAGCAGCCCACAACCGGCAGGATCTTCTGGCTACACCTTC.

This clonotype was seen many times. This chain links TRBV7-6 with TRBJ2-1; D is unclear. Looked up from germline, CDR1 is SGHVS and CDR2 is FNYEAQ. The CDR3 runs 13 residues. V was clipped by 3 bases and J by 4 bases, with 7 bases between them. In DNA form, the CDR3 reads TGTGCCAGCAGCTTGGACGTTTACAATGAGCAGTTCTTC. As protein: CASSLDVYNEQFF.

V usage is TRBV29-1 and J usage is TRBJ1-1; D remains unclear. Germline V gene data show CDR1 as SQVTM and CDR2 as ANQGSEA. Deletions cut 4 bases from V and 0 bases from J, with 9 bases between. The CDR3 runs to 13 residues. CDR3 region: CSVASSMNTEAFF. CDR3 nucleotides: TGCAGCGTTGCCAGTTCCATGAACACTGAAGCTTTCTTT.

The rearrangement links TRBV20-1 to TRBJ2-5, with D possibly being TRBD2 (6 bases). Germline V gene sequence: CDR1 DFQATT, CDR2 SNEGSKA (reference sequence). The CDR3 totals 12 residues. CDR3 coding DNA: TGCAGCATGACTAGGTACCAAGAGACCCAGTACTTC. Translating it yields CSMTRYQETQYF.

This clonotype has more than one count but fewer than ten. V usage is TRBV3-1 and J usage is TRBJ2-4; 7 bases fit TRBD2. V gave up 7 bases and J gave up 1 base; unmatched junction bases: 7. The CDR3 is 15 amino acids. Germline V gives CDR1 LGHDT, CDR2 YNNKEL (reference sequence). The CDR3 DNA reads as TGTGCCAGCAAGACTAGCCGATCGGCCAAAAACATTCAGTACTTC. Protein sequence: CASKTSRSAKNIQYF.

CDR3 DNA: TGTGCCAGCAGTTGGAGACGAAACAAATATGGCTACACCTTC. Its translation: CASSWRRNKYGYTF. This chain joins TRBV7-3 and TRBJ1-2; no clear D gene. The germline V gene encodes CDR1 SGHTA and CDR2 FQGTGA. Trimming shortened V by 6 bases and J by 5 bases, and 16 bases separated the two germline ends. The CDR3 is 14 residues long.